This TCR beta chain is from a study of control samples from healthy donors and cancer patients. TCRdb keeps only in-frame clones here, not all; method: immunoSEQ multiplex PCR. The sample holds 120,000 or so clones; approximately 87% are singletons and the top ten take just under 3%. The V and J ends lost 7 bases and 6 bases respectively, with 16 bases between them. This CDR3 contains 15 residues. The germline gives CDR1 MNHEY, CDR2 SMNVEV (reference sequence). Sequenced: blood. This clonotype was obtained from a man aged 60 to 69 in good health. The chain links TRBV27 to TRBJ1-6; maybe TRBD1 (5 bases). As DNA, the CDR3 is TGTGCCAGCACCGCCGGGACGGCCCTTAATTCACCCCTCCACTTT. This sequence encodes CASTAGTALNSPLHF.